This entry lists 25 T cell receptor beta chains sequenced from one sample in a study of shared clonotypes between healthy human individuals. TCRdb keeps only in-frame clones here, not all; method: immunoSEQ multiplex PCR. The sample contains about 1,500,000 clones, roughly 96% of which appear only once. Sequencing was carried out using naive CD4+ T cells sorted from blood. As to subset: CD45RA+ positively selected. These receptors came from a man aged 25 to 40 in good health.

This clone was found once. Distinct nucleotide sequences in the sample also encode this CDR3. This chain uses TRBV18 with TRBJ2-7, with D possibly TRBD1 on 6 matching bases. With 4 bases removed from V and 0 bases from J, the gap between germline ends came to 7 bases. The CDR3 loop spans 13 amino acids. CDR1 and CDR2 from the germline V gene are KGHSH and LQKENI. CDR3: CASSRTDSYEQYF. For the CDR3, the DNA is TGTGCCAGCTCACGGACAGACTCCTACGAGCAGTACTTC.

The gene calls are TRBV13 and TRBJ2-2; D unclear. There are 12 residues in the CDR3. The V and J ends lost 4 bases and 8 bases respectively, with 8 bases between them. CDR1 is PRHDT, CDR2 FYEKMQ, per germline (reference sequence). The CDR3 region has the DNA TGTGCCAGCAGCTGGAATCTAGGGGAGCTGTTTTTT. Amino acid sequence: CASSWNLGELFF.

The chain is built from TRBV18 and TRBJ2-1; TRBD1 agrees at 9 bases. Germline-derived CDR1 and CDR2 are KGHSH and LQKENI. The V segment lost 2 bases and the J segment 4 bases; nucleotides outside the gene matches: 3. This CDR3 region has 15 residues. CDR3 nucleotides: TGTGCCAGCTCACCAGAGACAGGGGGGTACAATGAGCAGTTCTTC. It specifies CASSPETGGYNEQFF.

The chain employs TRBV27 and TRBJ1-4, with D possibly matching TRBD1 (6 bases). Per germline, CDR1 MNHEY and CDR2 SMNVEV (reference sequence). Trimming shortened V by 5 bases and J by 8 bases, and 18 bases separated the two germline ends. The CDR3 contains 15 residues. In nucleotides, the CDR3 is TGTGCCAGCAGTGTCCGGTGGGGGCGAGGGGAAAAACTGTTTTTT. Amino acid sequence: CASSVRWGRGEKLFF.

The V call is TRBV4-3, the J call TRBJ1-2; D perhaps matches TRBD1 (5 bases). This CDR3 has 15 amino acids. Trimming left V 4 bases short and J 0 bases short, with 12 bases between. The germline gives CDR1 LGHNA, CDR2 YSLEER. The CDR3 DNA reads as TGCGCCAGCAGCCTAGGGACGGACGCTAACTATGGCTACACCTTC. It yields the protein CASSLGTDANYGYTF.

V gene TRBV6-1 combines with J gene TRBJ2-1, with 8 bases matching TRBD2. This CDR3 contains 15 residues. Trimming cost V 8 bases and J 5 bases; bases outside gene matches: 11. Germline V gives CDR1 MNHNS, CDR2 SASEGT. The DNA for the CDR3 is TGTGCCAGCCGTCGCCCAAGCGGGAGAAACAATGAGCAGTTCTTC. Its translation: CASRRPSGRNNEQFF.

The V and J genes are TRBV25-1 and TRBJ1-2; D uncertain. V was shortened by 5 bases and J by 3 bases, with 10 bases between the two germline ends. The CDR3 covers 13 residues. Per germline, CDR1 MGHDK and CDR2 SYGVNS. The DNA of the CDR3 is TGTGCCAGCAGTACCCCCGGATACTATGGCTACACCTTC. This sequence encodes CASSTPGYYGYTF.

This chain uses TRBV7-2 with TRBJ2-3, with 8 bases that match TRBD2. Germline V gene data show CDR1 as SGHTA and CDR2 as FQGNSA. The CDR3 spans 14 residues. The V segment lost 1 base and the J segment 6 bases; nucleotides outside the gene matches: 3. The CDR3 sequence is CASSLERERDTQYF. DNA of the CDR3: TGTGCCAGCAGCTTAGAGCGGGAGCGGGATACGCAGTATTTT.

This chain links TRBV25-1 with TRBJ1-4; 9 nucleotides match TRBD1. The germline V gene has CDR1 MGHDK and CDR2 SYGVNS. The J segment lost 9 bases and the V segment lost 8 bases, leaving 7 bases of the junction unmatched. This CDR3 is 13 amino acids long. The CDR3 nucleotides are TGTGCCAGCTCCGGACAGGGGTTGCAAAAACTGTTTTTT. Its translation: CASSGQGLQKLFF.

The rearrangement uses TRBV15 and TRBJ1-1; tentative D call: TRBD1 (6 bases). The CDR3 totals 15 residues. Germline CDR1 is LNHNV and CDR2 is YYDKDF (reference sequence). The ends were cut back, 5 bases at V and 4 bases at J, with 17 bases in the middle. CDR3 DNA sequence: TGTGCCACCAGCGGGCCCGGGACATACGGCACTGAAGCTTTCTTT. It specifies CATSGPGTYGTEAFF.

The genes are TRBV6-6 and TRBJ1-5; 9 bases match TRBD1. Germline trimming cut 6 bases from V and 1 base from J; bases unmatched to any gene: 1. Germline CDR1 is MNHNY and CDR2 is SVGAGI (reference sequence). This CDR3 is 14 amino acids long. CDR3 nucleotides: TGTGCCAGCAGAGGGACAGGGAGCAATCAGCCCCAGCATTTT. Its translation: CASRGTGSNQPQHF.

This CDR3 is CASSLGQAGELFF. Here the CDR3 DNA reads TGTGCCAGCAGCCTCGGTCAGGCCGGGGAGCTGTTTTTT. The rearrangement joins TRBV7-2 to TRBJ2-2; D is undetermined. Trimming took off 5 bases at V and 6 bases at J, with 10 bases between the two ends. The CDR3 is 13 amino acids. The germline V gene has CDR1 SGHTA and CDR2 FQGNSA.

In the case of this clone: This specimen includes other DNA sequences encoding the same CDR3. The chain links TRBV5-8 to TRBJ1-5; weak D call: TRBD1 (5 bases). This CDR3 region has 14 residues. V was clipped by 2 bases and J by 2 bases, with 8 bases between them. Germline V CDR1 and CDR2: SGHTS, YDEGEE. CDR3 amino acids: CASSLWGGNQPQHF. CDR3 DNA sequence: TGTGCCAGCAGCTTATGGGGGGGCAATCAGCCCCAGCATTTT.

J is TRBJ2-1 and V is TRBV6-6; maybe TRBD1 (5 bases). Trimming cost V 2 bases and J 2 bases, with 7 bases left between them. The length of the CDR3 is 14 residues. The germline V gene has CDR1 MNHNY and CDR2 SVGAGI (reference sequence). The CDR3 sequence: CASSYQGAYNEQFF. CDR3 nucleotides: TGTGCCAGCAGTTACCAAGGGGCCTACAATGAGCAGTTCTTC.

This chain connects TRBV10-1 to TRBJ1-4; the match to TRBD1 covers 8 bases. V was pared by 0 bases and J by 7 bases, with 4 bases of the junction left unmatched. Germline V gene lookup returns CDR1 WNHNN and CDR2 SYGVQD (reference sequence). CDR3 length equals 15 residues. The CDR3 sequence is CASSESTGDFEKLFF. CDR3 DNA sequence: TGCGCCAGCAGTGAGTCGACAGGGGATTTTGAAAAACTGTTTTTT.

The V and J genes are TRBV11-2 and TRBJ2-5, with D perhaps matching TRBD2 (6 bases). The germline V gene encodes CDR1 SGHAT and CDR2 FQNNGV. The CDR3 length is 11 residues. Trimming stripped 4 bases from V and 9 bases from J, with 9 bases between. The DNA of the CDR3 is TGTGCCAGCAGCTCAAGGGAGGCCCAGTACTTC. This codes for CASSSREAQYF.

The chain carries TRBV27 and TRBJ2-1; D is uncertain. Germline V gene data show CDR1 as MNHEY and CDR2 as SMNVEV (reference sequence). CDR3 length: 17 amino acids. Trimming stripped 2 bases from V and 9 bases from J, with 23 bases between. CDR3 sequence reads: CASSLQALQSRGAEQFF. In DNA form, the CDR3 reads TGTGCCAGCAGTTTACAGGCCCTCCAGTCCCGTGGTGCTGAGCAGTTCTTC.

In the case of this clone: The same CDR3 arises from other DNA sequences in this sample as well. V and J are TRBV7-3 and TRBJ2-2; D gene uncertain. Germline values: CDR1 SGHTA, CDR2 FQGTGA. V was clipped by 5 bases and J by 0 bases, with 7 bases between them. There are 14 residues in the CDR3. The CDR3 sequence is CASSLEANTGELFF. The DNA for the CDR3 is TGTGCCAGCAGCCTCGAGGCGAACACCGGGGAGCTGTTTTTT.

This chain joins TRBV6-1 and TRBJ2-5, with D possibly TRBD1 on 5 matching bases. The V end lost 4 bases, the J end lost 5 bases, and 20 bases lay between the germline ends. The CDR3 contains 16 residues. Looked up from germline, CDR1 is MNHNS and CDR2 is SASEGT. CDR3 region: CASSAIGHLRRETQYF. The DNA for the CDR3 is TGTGCCAGCAGTGCTATAGGACACTTACGACGGGAGACCCAGTACTTC.

This chain uses TRBV28 with TRBJ2-1, with D tentatively TRBD1 (5 bases). CDR1 and CDR2 (germline): MDHEN, SYDVKM. V lost 3 bases, J lost 3 bases, and 12 bases lay in between. The CDR3 consists of 15 residues. CDR3 in DNA: TGTGCCAGCAGTTTGGGGCAGCGATTCTACAATGAGCAGTTCTTC. Residues: CASSLGQRFYNEQFF.

The chain uses TRBV29-1 and TRBJ2-1; 7 bases are a match to TRBD1. V lost 4 bases and J lost 8; bases outside the gene matches: 5. Germline CDR1 SQVTM, CDR2 ANQGSEA. The CDR3 contains 12 residues. DNA for the CDR3: TGCAGCGTTGCGACAGGGTTCGATGAGCAGTTCTTC. Translation gives CSVATGFDEQFF.

The V and J genes are TRBV11-2 and TRBJ2-3; D not resolved. Germline CDR1 SGHAT, CDR2 FQNNGV. V was pared by 1 base and J by 8 bases, with 7 bases between. This CDR3 region has 12 residues. The CDR3 DNA reads TGTGCCAGCAGCTTAGTGAGGAGTACGCAGTATTTT. This encodes CASSLVRSTQYF.

The chain recombines TRBV7-6 with TRBJ1-1; 8 bases fit TRBD1. V was pared by 6 bases and J by 2 bases, with 14 bases of the junction left unmatched. Germline assignment: CDR1 SGHVS and CDR2 FNYEAQ. The CDR3 loop spans 17 amino acids. The CDR3 sequence is CASSFKLRTGRNTEAFF. The CDR3 DNA reads TGTGCCAGCAGTTTTAAACTCCGGACAGGGAGAAACACTGAAGCTTTCTTT.

This sequence joins TRBV29-1 and TRBJ2-1; possibly TRBD1 or TRBD2 for D (5 bases each). The CDR3 consists of 13 residues. Trimming cost V 7 bases and J 0 bases, with 10 bases left between them. In germline, CDR1 is SQVTM, CDR2 ANQGSEA. This chain's CDR3 is CSGDLSSYNEQFF. In DNA, the CDR3 is TGCAGCGGGGACCTAAGCTCCTACAATGAGCAGTTCTTC.

The chain joins TRBV11-2 to TRBJ2-7; no definite D call. Trimming took off 5 bases at V and 3 bases at J, with 8 bases between the two ends. Germline values: CDR1 SGHAT, CDR2 FQNNGV. The CDR3 runs to 12 residues. CDR3 region: CASSLHIYEQYF. The CDR3 bases are TGTGCCAGCAGCCTACATATCTACGAGCAGTACTTC.